One sample yielded the 8 T cell receptor beta chains listed below, sequenced in a study of T-cell reconstitution after alpha-beta-depleted transplantation in children (dated by TCRdb to the mid-2010s). The library was generated by PCR. Sequencing took place on an Illumina HiSeq 2500. TCR library preparation used molecular barcoding, with unique molecular identifiers applied to normalize quantification of the TCRbeta repertoire. TCRdb trimmed public reads at Q25 via fastp, called clones via MiXCR and kept in-frame beta chains. Each entry merges the rows of one CDR3 protein and shows their most common DNA and genes. Counted in this sample were almost 250,000 distinct CDR3 sequences; 25% of them appeared once. The ten largest clones add up to 2.6% of the sample. The treatment or condition label on this specimen signifies: allogeneic hematopoietic cell transplantation with graft depleted of TCRalphabeta T cells and CD19 B cells.

The material was PBMCs, obtained before TCRalphabeta/CD19-depleted stem cell transplant. The receptors come from a girl aged 2 to 9 with Fanconi anemia, due to receive a stem cell transplant.

This clonotype was counted at least ten times. The rearrangement uses TRBV12-3 or TRBV12-4 and TRBJ2-1, with no clear D. The CDR3 length is 12 residues. Trimming shortened V by 6 bases and J by 4 bases, and 7 bases separated the two germline ends. The CDR3 DNA is TGTGCCAGCAGCCCCTGGTACAATGAGCAGTTCTTC. Its protein is CASSPWYNEQFF.

The J gene is TRBJ2-1, the V gene TRBV29-1, with D possibly matching TRBD2 (5 bases). Looked up from germline, CDR1 is SQVTM and CDR2 is ANQGSEA. Trimming took off 4 bases at V and 6 bases at J, with 10 bases between the two ends. The CDR3 loop spans 12 amino acids. DNA of the CDR3: TGCAGCGTTGTACTAGTGGCCAATGAGCAGTTCTTC. This sequence encodes CSVVLVANEQFF.

The sample holds a few counts of this clonotype. The chain uses TRBV15 and TRBJ2-1; D possibly corresponds to TRBD1 (5 bases). From germline, CDR1 is LNHNV and CDR2 YYDKDF (reference sequence). V was shortened by 5 bases and J by 2 bases, with 13 bases between the two germline ends. This CDR3 contains 15 residues. The CDR3 nucleotides read TGTGCCACCAGCCCCGACAGTAAGCCCTACAATGAGCAGTTCTTC. Translation: CATSPDSKPYNEQFF.

The chain couples TRBV29-1 to TRBJ2-7, with 7 bases fitting TRBD1. The germline gives CDR1 SQVTM, CDR2 ANQGSEA. This CDR3 comprises 13 residues. J lost 0 bases, V lost 4 bases, and 3 bases had no gene match. The CDR3 loop reads CSVGRGSSYEQYF. The CDR3 DNA is TGCAGCGTTGGCAGGGGGTCCTCCTACGAGCAGTACTTC.

V gene TRBV6-1 combines with J gene TRBJ2-1, with 12 bases matching TRBD2. V was pared by 6 bases and J by 8 bases, with 8 bases of the junction left unmatched. The length of the CDR3 is 15 residues. Germline CDR1 reads MNHNS; CDR2 reads SASEGT. The CDR3 sequence is CASRDTSGRRDEQFF. The CDR3 DNA sequence: TGTGCCAGCAGGGATACTAGCGGGAGGCGCGATGAGCAGTTCTTC.

The chain recombines TRBV7-6 with TRBJ2-1; 9 positions agree with TRBD2. The CDR3 contains 15 residues. The germline V gene encodes CDR1 SGHVS and CDR2 FNYEAQ. V was pared by 1 base and J by 13 bases, with 11 bases of the junction left unmatched. The CDR3 sequence is CASSLGDVVAGDQFF. The CDR3 DNA is TGTGCCAGCAGCTTAGGGGACGTGGTAGCGGGAGATCAGTTCTTC.

V is TRBV27 and J is TRBJ2-7; a possible D gene is TRBD1 (6 bases). V dropped 6 bases and J dropped 0 bases, with 15 bases sitting between them. Per the germline V gene, CDR1 is MNHEY and CDR2 is SMNVEV (reference sequence). CDR3 length equals 15 residues. CDR3 nucleotides: TGTGCCAGCAGCCCGACAGGAGCCAGCTCCTACGAGCAGTACTTC. Its protein product is CASSPTGASSYEQYF.

This chain connects TRBV28 to TRBJ2-1; no clear D gene. The CDR3 has 14 amino acids. V dropped 4 bases and J dropped 15 bases, with 22 bases sitting between them. Germline V CDR1 and CDR2: MDHEN, SYDVKM. CDR3 sequence: CASSSKTETPPAFF. The CDR3 region has the DNA TGTGCCAGCAGTTCTAAGACGGAGACACCCCCCGCGTTCTTC. Full variable domain (rest looked up from reference TRBV28 and TRBJ2-1): DVKVTQSSRYLVKRTGEKVFLECVQDMDHENMFWYRQDPGLGLRLIYFSYDVKMKEKGDIPEGYSVSREKKERFSLILESASTNQTSMYLCASSSKTETPPAFFGPGTRLTVL.